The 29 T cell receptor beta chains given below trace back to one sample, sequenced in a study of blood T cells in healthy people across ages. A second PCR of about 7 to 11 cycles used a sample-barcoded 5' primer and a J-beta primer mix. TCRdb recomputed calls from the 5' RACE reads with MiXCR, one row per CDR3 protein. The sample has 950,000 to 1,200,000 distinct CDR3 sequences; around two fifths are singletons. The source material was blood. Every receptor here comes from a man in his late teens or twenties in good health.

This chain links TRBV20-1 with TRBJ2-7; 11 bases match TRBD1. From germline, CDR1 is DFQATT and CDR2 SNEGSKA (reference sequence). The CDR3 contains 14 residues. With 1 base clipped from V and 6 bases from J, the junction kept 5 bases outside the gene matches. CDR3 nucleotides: TGCAGTGCTAGAGTCCGGGACAGGGGGTCCGAGCAGTACTTC. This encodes CSARVRDRGSEQYF.

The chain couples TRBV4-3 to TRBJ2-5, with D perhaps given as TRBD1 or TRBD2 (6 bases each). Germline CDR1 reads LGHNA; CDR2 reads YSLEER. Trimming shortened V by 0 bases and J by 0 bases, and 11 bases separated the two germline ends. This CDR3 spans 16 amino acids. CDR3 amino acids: CASSQEGGSHQETQYF. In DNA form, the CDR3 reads TGCGCCAGCAGCCAAGAAGGGGGGTCCCACCAAGAGACCCAGTACTTC.

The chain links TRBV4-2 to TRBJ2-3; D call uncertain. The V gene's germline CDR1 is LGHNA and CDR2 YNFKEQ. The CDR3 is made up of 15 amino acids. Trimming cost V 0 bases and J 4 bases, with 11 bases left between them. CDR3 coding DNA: TGTGCCAGCAGCCAAGAGTTGGGTCAGGCAGATACGCAGTATTTT. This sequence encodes CASSQELGQADTQYF.

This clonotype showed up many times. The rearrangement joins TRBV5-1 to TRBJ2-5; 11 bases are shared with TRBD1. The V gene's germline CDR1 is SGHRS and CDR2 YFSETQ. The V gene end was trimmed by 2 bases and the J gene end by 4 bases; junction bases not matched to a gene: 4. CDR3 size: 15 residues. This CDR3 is CASSLTGTGGETQYF. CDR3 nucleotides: TGCGCCAGCAGCTTAACCGGGACAGGGGGAGAGACCCAGTACTTC. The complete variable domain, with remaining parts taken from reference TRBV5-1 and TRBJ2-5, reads KAGVTQTPRYLIKTRGQQVTLSCSPISGHRSVSWYQQTPGQGLQFLFEYFSETQRNKGNFPGRFSGRQFSNSRSEMNVSTLELGDSALYLCASSLTGTGGETQYFGPGTRLLVL.

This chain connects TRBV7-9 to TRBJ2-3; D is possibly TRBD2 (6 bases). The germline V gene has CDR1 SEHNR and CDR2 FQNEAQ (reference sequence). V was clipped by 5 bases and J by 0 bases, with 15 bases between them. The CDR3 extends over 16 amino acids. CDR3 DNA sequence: TGTGCCAGCAGCCCGAGGCGACTAGGAAGCACAGATACGCAGTATTTT. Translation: CASSPRRLGSTDTQYF.

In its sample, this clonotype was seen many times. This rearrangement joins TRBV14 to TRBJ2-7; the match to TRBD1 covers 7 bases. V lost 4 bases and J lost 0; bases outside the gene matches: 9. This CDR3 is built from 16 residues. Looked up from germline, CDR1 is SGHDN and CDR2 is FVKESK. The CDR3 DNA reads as TGTGCCAGCAGCCTGCCTGGGGACAGAGTCTCCTACGAGCAGTACTTC. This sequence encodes CASSLPGDRVSYEQYF.

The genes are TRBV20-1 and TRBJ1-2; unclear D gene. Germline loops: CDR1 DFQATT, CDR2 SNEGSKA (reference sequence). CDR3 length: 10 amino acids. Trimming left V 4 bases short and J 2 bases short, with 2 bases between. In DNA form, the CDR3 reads TGCAGTGCTATCAACTATGGCTACACCTTC. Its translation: CSAINYGYTF.

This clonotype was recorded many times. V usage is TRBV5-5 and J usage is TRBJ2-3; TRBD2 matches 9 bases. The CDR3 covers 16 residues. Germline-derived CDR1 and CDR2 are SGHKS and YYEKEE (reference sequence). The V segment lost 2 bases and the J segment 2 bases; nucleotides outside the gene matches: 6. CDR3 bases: TGTGCCAGCAGCTTTGGCCTAGCGGGACCCACAGATACGCAGTATTTT. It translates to CASSFGLAGPTDTQYF. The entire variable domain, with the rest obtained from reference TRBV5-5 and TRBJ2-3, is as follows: DAGVTQSPTHLIKTRGQQVTLRCSPISGHKSVSWYQQVLGQGPQFIFQYYEKEERGRGNFPDRFSARQFPNYSSELNVNALLLGDSALYLCASSFGLAGPTDTQYFGPGTRLTVL.

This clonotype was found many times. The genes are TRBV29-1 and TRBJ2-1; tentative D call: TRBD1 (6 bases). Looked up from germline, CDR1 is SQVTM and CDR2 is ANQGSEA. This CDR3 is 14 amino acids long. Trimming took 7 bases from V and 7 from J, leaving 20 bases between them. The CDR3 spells CSGYRRLRGNEQFF. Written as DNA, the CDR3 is TGCAGCGGATACAGGCGGCTGAGGGGGAATGAGCAGTTCTTC.

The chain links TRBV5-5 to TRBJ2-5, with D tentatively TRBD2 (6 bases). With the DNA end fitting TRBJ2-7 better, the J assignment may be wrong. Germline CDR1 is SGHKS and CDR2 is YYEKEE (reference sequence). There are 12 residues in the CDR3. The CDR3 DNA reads TGTGCCAGCAGCTTTGCCGGGGGCGAGCAGTACTTC. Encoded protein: CASSFAGGEQYF.

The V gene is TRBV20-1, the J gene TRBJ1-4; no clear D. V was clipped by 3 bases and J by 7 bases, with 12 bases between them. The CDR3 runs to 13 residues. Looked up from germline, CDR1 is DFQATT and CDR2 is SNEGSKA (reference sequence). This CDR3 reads CSASFGGGEKLFF. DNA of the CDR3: TGCAGTGCTAGTTTCGGAGGAGGTGAAAAACTGTTTTTT.

This CDR3 reads CASSQGVSGNQPQHF. The DNA of the CDR3 is TGTGCCAGCAGCCAAGGGGTTTCGGGCAATCAGCCCCAGCATTTT. The chain joins TRBV4-2 to TRBJ1-5, with D hard to call. The germline V gene has CDR1 LGHNA and CDR2 YNFKEQ. CDR3 length: 15 amino acids. V lost 1 base to trimming and J lost 2 bases, with 9 bases between them.

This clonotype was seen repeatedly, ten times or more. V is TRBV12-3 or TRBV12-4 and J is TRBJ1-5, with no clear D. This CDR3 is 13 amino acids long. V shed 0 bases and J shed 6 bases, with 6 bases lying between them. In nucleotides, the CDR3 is TGTGCCAGCAGTTTAGCGCTAGGTCAGCCCCAGCATTTT. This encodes CASSLALGQPQHF.

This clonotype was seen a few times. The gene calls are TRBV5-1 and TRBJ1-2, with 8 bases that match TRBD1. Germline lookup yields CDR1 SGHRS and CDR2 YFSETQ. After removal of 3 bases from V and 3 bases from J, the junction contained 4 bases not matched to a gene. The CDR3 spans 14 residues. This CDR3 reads CASSSGQAHYGYTF. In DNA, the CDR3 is TGCGCCAGCAGCTCGGGACAGGCGCACTATGGCTACACCTTC.

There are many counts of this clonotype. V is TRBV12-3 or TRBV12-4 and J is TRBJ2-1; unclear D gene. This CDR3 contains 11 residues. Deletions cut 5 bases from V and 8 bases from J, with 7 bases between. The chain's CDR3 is CASSPLDEQFF. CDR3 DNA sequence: TGTGCCAGCAGTCCCCTAGATGAGCAGTTCTTC.

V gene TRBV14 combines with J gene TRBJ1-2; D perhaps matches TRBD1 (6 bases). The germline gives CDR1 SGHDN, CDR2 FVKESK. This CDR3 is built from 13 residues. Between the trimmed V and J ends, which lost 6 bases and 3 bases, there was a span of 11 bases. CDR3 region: CASRQGGDYGYTF. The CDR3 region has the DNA TGTGCCAGCAGACAGGGAGGCGACTATGGCTACACCTTC.

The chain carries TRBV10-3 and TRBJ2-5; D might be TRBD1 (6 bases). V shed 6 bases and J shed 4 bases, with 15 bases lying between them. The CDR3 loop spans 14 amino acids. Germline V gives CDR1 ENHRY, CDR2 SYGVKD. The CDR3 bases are TGTGCCATCAGGAGGGACAAGTCGTCAGAGACCCAGTACTTC. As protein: CAIRRDKSSETQYF.

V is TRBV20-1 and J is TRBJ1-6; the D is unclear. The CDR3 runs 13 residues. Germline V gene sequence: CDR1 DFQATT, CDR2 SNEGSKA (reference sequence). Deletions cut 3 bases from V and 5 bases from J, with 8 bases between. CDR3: CSASAGNNSPLHF. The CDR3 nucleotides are TGCAGTGCTAGTGCCGGAAATAATTCACCCCTCCACTTT.

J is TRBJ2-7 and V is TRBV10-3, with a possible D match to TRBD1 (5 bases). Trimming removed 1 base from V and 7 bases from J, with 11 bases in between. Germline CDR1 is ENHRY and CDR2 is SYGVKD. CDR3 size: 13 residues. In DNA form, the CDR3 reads TGTGCCATCAGTGAGTATAGGGGCAATGAGCAGTACTTC. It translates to CAISEYRGNEQYF.

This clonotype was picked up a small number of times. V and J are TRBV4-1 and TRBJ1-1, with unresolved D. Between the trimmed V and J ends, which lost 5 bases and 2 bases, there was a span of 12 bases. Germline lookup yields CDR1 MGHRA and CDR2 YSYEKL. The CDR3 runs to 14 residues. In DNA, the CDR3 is TGCGCCAGCAGCTCGGTAGGCGTTAACACTGAAGCTTTCTTT. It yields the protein CASSSVGVNTEAFF.

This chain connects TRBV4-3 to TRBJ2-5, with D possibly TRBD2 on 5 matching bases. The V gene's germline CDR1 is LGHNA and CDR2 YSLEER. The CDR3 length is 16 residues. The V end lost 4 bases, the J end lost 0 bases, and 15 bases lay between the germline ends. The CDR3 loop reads CASSLQGRGHQETQYF. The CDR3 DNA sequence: TGCGCCAGCAGCCTTCAAGGGCGCGGGCACCAAGAGACCCAGTACTTC.

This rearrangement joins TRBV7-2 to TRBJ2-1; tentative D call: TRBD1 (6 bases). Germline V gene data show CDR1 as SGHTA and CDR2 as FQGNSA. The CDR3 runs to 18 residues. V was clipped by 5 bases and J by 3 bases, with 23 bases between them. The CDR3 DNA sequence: TGTGCCAGCAGCCCGTCCGTTCGCGACAGGCGAATCTACAATGAGCAGTTCTTC. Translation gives CASSPSVRDRRIYNEQFF.

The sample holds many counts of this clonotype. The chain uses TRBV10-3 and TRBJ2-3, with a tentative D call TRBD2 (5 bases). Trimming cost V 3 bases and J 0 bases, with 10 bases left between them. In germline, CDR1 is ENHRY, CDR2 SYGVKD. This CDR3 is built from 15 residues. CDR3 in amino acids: CAISEHGESTDTQYF. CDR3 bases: TGTGCCATCAGTGAACACGGGGAGAGCACAGATACGCAGTATTTT.

CDR3 loop: CASSSRQGMNEKLFF. The CDR3, as DNA: TGTGCCAGCAGTTCTCGACAGGGTATGAATGAAAAACTGTTTTTT. The chain combines TRBV27 with TRBJ1-4; 7 bases fit TRBD1. The CDR3 totals 15 residues. The germline V gene has CDR1 MNHEY and CDR2 SMNVEV (reference sequence). Trimming took 4 bases from V and 5 from J; bases not matched to a gene: 7.

The DNA for the CDR3 is TGTGCCAGCACCCCAGGCCAGGTTTCAGGCACTGAAGCTTTCTTT. Translating it yields CASTPGQVSGTEAFF. The chain combines TRBV6-5 with TRBJ1-1; no reliable D call. The V end was cut by 7 bases, the J end by 4 bases, with 19 bases between. Germline lookup yields CDR1 MNHEY and CDR2 SVGAGI. The CDR3 is 15 amino acids.

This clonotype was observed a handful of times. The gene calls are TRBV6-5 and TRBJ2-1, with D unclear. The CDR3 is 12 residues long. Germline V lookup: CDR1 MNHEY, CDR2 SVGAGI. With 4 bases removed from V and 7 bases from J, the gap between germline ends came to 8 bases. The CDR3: CASSSLWNEQFF. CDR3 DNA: TGTGCCAGCAGTTCCCTATGGAATGAGCAGTTCTTC.

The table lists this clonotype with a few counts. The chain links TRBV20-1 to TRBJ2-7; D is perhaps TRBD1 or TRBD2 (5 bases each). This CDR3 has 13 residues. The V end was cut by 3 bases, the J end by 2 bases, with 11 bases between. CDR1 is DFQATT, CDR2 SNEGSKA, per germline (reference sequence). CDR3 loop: CSARGDVAYEQYF. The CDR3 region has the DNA TGCAGTGCTAGGGGGGACGTGGCCTACGAGCAGTACTTC.

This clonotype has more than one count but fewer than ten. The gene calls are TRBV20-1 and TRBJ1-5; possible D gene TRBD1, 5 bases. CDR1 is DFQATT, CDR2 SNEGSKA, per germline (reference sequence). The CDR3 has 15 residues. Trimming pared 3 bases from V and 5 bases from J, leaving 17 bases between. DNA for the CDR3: TGCAGTGCTAGGGGAGACAGCCTTACTGATCAGCCCCAGCATTTT. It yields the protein CSARGDSLTDQPQHF.

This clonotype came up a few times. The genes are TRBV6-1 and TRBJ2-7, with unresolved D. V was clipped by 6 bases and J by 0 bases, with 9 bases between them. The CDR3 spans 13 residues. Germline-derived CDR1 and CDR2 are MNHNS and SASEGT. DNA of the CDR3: TGTGCCAGCAGAAAGGCCAGCTCCTACGAGCAGTACTTC. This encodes CASRKASSYEQYF.